This TCR beta chain was observed in a study of blood T cell repertoires in COVID-19. Study at large: The samples span acute and convalescent COVID-19 from the United States, Italy and Spain. PBMCs, B-cell-depleted T cells, or T cells provided the cDNA or gDNA that made up the material.

Source study methods: Cell counts per sample came from amplifying reference gene primers. Assay used: immunoSEQ multiplex PCR; TCRdb lists only in-frame clones, some missing. The D gene and trimming were derived from the DNA, and the V and J assignments and clone size from that table. The table lists around 86,000 clones, roughly 84% of them singletons. Germline V gene lookup returns CDR1 LGHDT and CDR2 YNNKEL (reference sequence). The CDR3 loop spans 18 amino acids. V gave up 0 bases and J gave up 2 bases, with 17 bases separating them. The clonotype comes from a human donor in a cohort sampled during active COVID-19. V and J are TRBV3-1 (or the pseudogene TRBV3-2) and TRBJ1-5; D call uncertain. The sample was peripheral blood. CDR3: CASSQDNQDGTGNQPQHF. DNA of the CDR3: TGTGCCAGCAGCCAAGATAATCAGGATGGAACAGGCAATCAGCCCCAGCATTTT.